The 13 T cell receptor beta chains below all came from one sample that was sequenced in a study of T cell responses to AZD1222 COVID-19 vaccine. TCRdb's copy holds only in-frame clones and misses some; the assay was immunoSEQ multiplex PCR. This table holds under 200,000 clones, more than 80% found once. This material consisted of peripheral blood, taken 28 days after the second dose of the MenACWY control vaccine. The source of these receptors is an adult who received the MenACWY meningococcal vaccine as a control.

The rearrangement uses TRBV6-5 and TRBJ1-3; a weak D match, TRBD1 (6 bases). Germline CDR1 MNHEY, CDR2 SVGAGI. V lost 8 bases, J lost 3 bases, and 17 bases lay in between. The CDR3 sequence is 15 residues long. Here the CDR3 reads CASRPGTLRGNTIYF. The CDR3 DNA reads as TGTGCCAGCCGCCCCGGGACACTTCGTGGAAACACCATATATTTT.

The chain links TRBV27 to TRBJ2-7; D gene unclear. Germline CDR1 reads MNHEY; CDR2 reads SMNVEV (reference sequence). Trimming took off 0 bases at V and 2 bases at J, with 8 bases between the two ends. CDR3 length: 14 residues. CDR3 nucleotides: TGTGCCAGCAGTTTATCAGGTCACACCTACGAGCAGTACTTC. This gives the protein CASSLSGHTYEQYF.

This clone occurred once. CDR3 region: CASRRQGADQPQHF. As DNA, the CDR3 is TGTGCCAGTAGAAGACAGGGGGCAGATCAGCCCCAGCATTTT. The V and J genes are TRBV19 and TRBJ1-5, with TRBD1 matching over 10 bases. CDR1 and CDR2 (germline): LNHDA, SQIVND (reference sequence). J gave up 5 bases and V 6 bases, and 4 bases lay outside the gene matches. The CDR3 is 14 amino acids.

This sequence joins TRBV9 and TRBJ2-3; tentative D call: TRBD2 (6 bases). From germline, CDR1 is SGDLS and CDR2 YYNGEE. This CDR3 has 18 amino acids. V lost 0 bases, J lost 0 bases, and 17 bases lay in between. The CDR3, as DNA: TGTGCCAGCAGCGTAGGGAGCAGGGACTTGGGGAGCACAGATACGCAGTATTTT. Protein: CASSVGSRDLGSTDTQYF.

The chain recombines TRBV13 with TRBJ2-1; the match to TRBD2 covers 14 bases. The J segment lost 7 bases and the V segment lost 5 bases, leaving 25 bases of the junction unmatched. CDR3 length: 22 amino acids. Germline V lookup: CDR1 PRHDT, CDR2 FYEKMQ (reference sequence). The CDR3 sequence: CASSRDRVPGLAGVRWGNEQFF. CDR3 nucleotide sequence: TGTGCCAGCAGCCGGGACAGGGTACCGGGACTAGCGGGAGTGAGGTGGGGTAATGAGCAGTTCTTC.

This clone has only one observation. One end of the junction is discordant with germline, which a read error may explain. The rearrangement joins TRBV7-9 to TRBJ2-1; 8 bases match TRBD1. From germline, CDR1 is SEHNR and CDR2 FQNEAQ (reference sequence). CDR3 size: 15 residues. The CDR3 sequence: CASSLGAPHSGGKVF. In DNA form, the CDR3 reads TGTGCCAGCAGCTTAGGGGCCCCTCACTCAGGGGGCAAGGTCTTC.

V and J are TRBV6-5 and TRBJ1-4; no clear D gene. V was trimmed by 8 bases and J by 4 bases, leaving 8 bases between them. The CDR3 is made up of 12 amino acids. Per the germline V gene, CDR1 is MNHEY and CDR2 is SVGAGI. CDR3 protein: CASGQLNEKLFF. The CDR3, as DNA: TGTGCCAGCGGGCAGCTTAATGAAAAACTGTTTTTT.

This chain joins TRBV7-2 and TRBJ2-1; 9 bases are a match to TRBD1. Unmatched junction bases numbered 8, after V lost 1 base and J lost 1 base. CDR3 length equals 18 residues. Germline V gene data show CDR1 as SGHTA and CDR2 as FQGNSA. This CDR3 reads CASSLVHPGTGSYNEQFF. CDR3 nucleotides: TGTGCCAGCAGCTTAGTGCACCCCGGGACAGGGTCCTACAATGAGCAGTTCTTC. The variable domain in full, completed from reference TRBV7-2 and TRBJ2-1, reads GAGVSQSPSNKVTEKGKDVELRCDPISGHTALYWYRQSLGQGLEFLIYFQGNSAPDKSGLPSDRFSAERTGGSVSTLTIQRTQQEDSAVYLCASSLVHPGTGSYNEQFFGPGTRLTVL.

V usage is TRBV7-6 and J usage is TRBJ1-5, with 9 bases aligning to TRBD1. Looked up from germline, CDR1 is SGHVS and CDR2 is FNYEAQ. This CDR3 contains 15 residues. V shed 5 bases, J shed 6 bases, and the junction held 8 bases outside the gene matches. The CDR3 DNA sequence: TGTGCCAGCAGCGCCGGGACAGGGATAAGTCAGCCCCAGCATTTT. Its protein product is CASSAGTGISQPQHF.

Worth noting for this clone: This sample also contains other DNA sequences that code for the same CDR3. The rearrangement links TRBV7-9 to TRBJ1-1; unclear D gene. Germline CDR1 SEHNR, CDR2 FQNEAQ (reference sequence). CDR3 length: 13 residues. V lost 1 base and J 1 base, leaving 4 bases between the germline ends. CDR3 in DNA: TGTGCCAGCAGCTTAGGACAGAACACTGAAGCTTTCTTT. Encoded protein: CASSLGQNTEAFF.

The V and J genes are TRBV2 and TRBJ1-5; TRBD1 aligns across 7 bases. Trimming cost V 5 bases and J 1 base; bases outside gene matches: 5. Germline values: CDR1 SNHLY, CDR2 FYNNEI. The CDR3 has 15 residues. CDR3 amino acids: CASSFDRVSNQPQHF. The CDR3 nucleotides are TGTGCCAGCAGTTTTGACAGGGTCAGCAATCAGCCCCAGCATTTT.

The rearrangement links TRBV30 to TRBJ1-2; the D is unclear. Germline CDR1 and CDR2: GTSNPN and SVGIG (reference sequence). CDR3 length: 13 amino acids. Trimming shortened V by 2 bases and J by 8 bases, and 15 bases separated the two germline ends. The CDR3: CAWSRGPSGGYTF. DNA for the CDR3: TGTGCCTGGAGTCGAGGACCTTCAGGAGGCTACACCTTC.

This chain joins TRBV30 and TRBJ1-4; D not certain. V was cut by 6 bases and J by 6 bases, with 20 bases left in between. Germline V gene sequence: CDR1 GTSNPN, CDR2 SVGIG (reference sequence). The CDR3 sequence is 15 residues long. The CDR3 bases are TGTGCCTGCCCCGGAAAGCTCGAGGGCGATGAAAAACTGTTTTTT. The encoded protein is CACPGKLEGDEKLFF.